The 16 T cell receptor beta chains below come from one sample, sequenced in a study of blood T cell repertoires in COVID-19. Produced via immunoSEQ multiplex PCR; TCRdb's table is partial and in-frame only. Here the sample spans under 200,000 clones, roughly 80% being singletons. The sequencing input was peripheral blood. Receptors were obtained from a man aged 18 to 30 with active or convalescent COVID-19.

The V call is TRBV19, the J call TRBJ1-5; 7 bases match TRBD1. The CDR3 sequence is 14 residues long. The V and J ends lost 3 bases and 6 bases, in that order; junction bases with no gene match: 5. CDR1 is LNHDA, CDR2 SQIVND, per germline (reference sequence). The DNA for the CDR3 is TGTGCCAGTAGTATTGACAGGGCAATTCAGCCCCAGCATTTT. Protein: CASSIDRAIQPQHF.

The chain combines TRBV25-1 with TRBJ2-7; 7 bases agree with TRBD1. This CDR3 comprises 13 residues. The V segment lost 6 bases and the J segment 2 bases; nucleotides outside the gene matches: 4. Germline CDR1 and CDR2: MGHDK and SYGVNS. Here the CDR3 reads CASRRQGAYEQYF. The CDR3 DNA sequence: TGTGCCAGCAGGAGGCAGGGGGCCTACGAGCAGTACTTC.

J is TRBJ1-4 and V is TRBV9; D is perhaps TRBD1 (6 bases). V gave up 3 bases and J gave up 8 bases, with 17 bases separating them. CDR1 and CDR2 (germline): SGDLS, YYNGEE. The CDR3 runs to 15 residues. The CDR3 DNA follows: TGTGCCAGCAGCGCAAGGGACACCGGCGCGGAAAAACTGTTTTTT. Its translation is CASSARDTGAEKLFF.

On this clone itself: One end of the junction fails to match germline, which may point to a read error. This chain links TRBV12-3 or TRBV12-4 with TRBJ1-2; the D gene is possibly TRBD1 (5 bases). The CDR3 consists of 12 residues. This chain's CDR3 is CASSNLDSPLGF. The CDR3 DNA sequence: TGTGCCAGCAGTAACCTCGACAGCCCCTTGGGATTC.

Comments on this clone: A junction end diverges from the germline sequence, so it may reflect a read error. The chain combines TRBV27 with TRBJ1-5, with 7 bases aligning to TRBD1. The V gene's germline CDR1 is MNHEY and CDR2 SMNVEV (reference sequence). The CDR3 spans 14 residues. In DNA, the CDR3 is TGTGCCAGCAGTTCCACAAATCCTGGACAGGCCCCTTATTTT. It codes for CASSSTNPGQAPYF.

The chain recombines TRBV5-4 with TRBJ1-2; D is perhaps TRBD1 (6 bases). The CDR3 covers 17 residues. V was cut by 6 bases and J by 1 base, with 22 bases left in between. Looked up from germline, CDR1 is SGHNT and CDR2 is YYREEE (reference sequence). CDR3 in DNA: TGTGCCAGCACGCAAATTCCGGGACACAAGGTTAACTATGGCTACACCTTC. Translated, it gives CASTQIPGHKVNYGYTF.

V and J are TRBV4-3 and TRBJ2-1, with 10 bases that match TRBD2. The germline CDR1 and CDR2 sequences are LGHNA and YSLEER. The CDR3 sequence is 16 residues long. The V segment lost 4 bases and the J segment 4 bases; nucleotides outside the gene matches: 7. The CDR3: CASSPRTSGIYNEQFF. CDR3 sequence (DNA): TGCGCCAGCAGCCCAAGGACTAGCGGCATTTACAATGAGCAGTTCTTC.

This chain connects TRBV7-3 to TRBJ2-2; TRBD2 is a possible D gene (6 bases). The CDR3 loop spans 16 amino acids. The V gene lost 5 bases and the J gene lost 4 bases, with 17 bases spanning the gap. In germline, CDR1 is SGHTA, CDR2 FQGTGA. This CDR3 is CASSPQTRRATGELFF. The CDR3 DNA is TGTGCCAGCAGCCCACAGACTAGGCGGGCCACCGGGGAGCTGTTTTTT.

The V and J genes are TRBV7-9 and TRBJ1-1, with 7 bases matching TRBD1. The CDR3 is 14 residues long. Germline CDR1 and CDR2: SEHNR and FQNEAQ (reference sequence). Trimming removed 5 bases from V and 8 bases from J; junction bases left unmatched: 11. Here the CDR3 reads CASSQSTGSIEAFF. CDR3 nucleotides: TGTGCCAGCAGCCAATCGACAGGGTCTATCGAAGCTTTCTTT.

This clone is a singleton in its sample. The chain recombines TRBV6-2 or TRBV6-3 with TRBJ1-1, with D possibly TRBD1 on 5 matching bases. The germline V gene has CDR1 MNHEY and CDR2 SVGEGT. V lost 7 bases, J lost 1 base, and 16 bases lay in between. The CDR3 spans 15 residues. The CDR3 loop reads CASTPMRQQNTEAFF. The DNA of the CDR3 is TGTGCCAGCACCCCGATGAGACAGCAGAACACTGAAGCTTTCTTT.

The chain uses TRBV11-2 and TRBJ2-1; TRBD2 aligns across 8 bases. Germline V gives CDR1 SGHAT, CDR2 FQNNGV. The J segment lost 6 bases and the V segment lost 4 bases, leaving 17 bases of the junction unmatched. This CDR3 is 18 amino acids long. The CDR3 sequence: CASSSLLGSGGPTNEQFF. CDR3 DNA sequence: TGTGCCAGCAGCTCGTTACTGGGGAGCGGGGGCCCAACCAATGAGCAGTTCTTC.

V is TRBV5-1 and J is TRBJ2-7; D may be TRBD1 (6 bases). The V gene lost 1 base and the J gene lost 4 bases, with 21 bases spanning the gap. The CDR3 length is 17 residues. The germline CDR1 and CDR2 sequences are SGHRS and YFSETQ. The CDR3 region has the DNA TGCGCCAGCAGCTTGCGCCCGGACAGAGAATTTCCTTACGAGCAGTACTTC. Protein sequence: CASSLRPDREFPYEQYF. Variable domain in full (rest from reference TRBV5-1 and TRBJ2-7): KAGVTQTPRYLIKTRGQQVTLSCSPISGHRSVSWYQQTPGQGLQFLFEYFSETQRNKGNFPGRFSGRQFSNSRSEMNVSTLELGDSALYLCASSLRPDREFPYEQYFGPGTRLTVT.

The V gene is TRBV2, the J gene TRBJ2-3; 12 bases match TRBD2. The V gene's germline CDR1 is SNHLY and CDR2 FYNNEI. The CDR3 totals 15 residues. The V gene end was trimmed by 5 bases and the J gene end by 2 bases; junction bases not matched to a gene: 2. The CDR3 reads CASSTSGGLTDTQYF. As DNA, the CDR3 is TGTGCCAGCAGTACTAGCGGGGGGCTCACAGATACGCAGTATTTT.

This clone has only one observation. V usage is TRBV15 and J usage is TRBJ2-1; the D gene is possibly TRBD2 (5 bases). Looked up from germline, CDR1 is LNHNV and CDR2 is YYDKDF (reference sequence). The CDR3 length is 15 residues. Trimming cost V 0 bases and J 0 bases, with 6 bases left between them. The CDR3 here is CATSREGSSYNEQFF. The CDR3 nucleotides are TGTGCCACCAGCAGAGAGGGGAGCTCCTACAATGAGCAGTTCTTC.

The gene calls are TRBV30 and TRBJ2-7; a weak D match, TRBD2 (7 bases). Between the trimmed V and J ends, which lost 0 bases and 1 base, there was a span of 10 bases. The germline CDR1 and CDR2 sequences are GTSNPN and SVGIG (reference sequence). CDR3 size: 14 residues. The CDR3 loop reads CAWSVEGGSYEQYF. The CDR3 DNA follows: TGTGCCTGGAGTGTAGAGGGGGGGTCCTACGAGCAGTACTTC.

The chain carries TRBV14 and TRBJ1-2; 9 bases match TRBD1. Germline lookup yields CDR1 SGHDN and CDR2 FVKESK. This CDR3 has 17 residues. Trimming removed 2 bases from V and 5 bases from J; junction bases left unmatched: 12. The CDR3 here is CASSQLPISQGAYGYTF. As DNA, the CDR3 is TGTGCCAGCAGCCAACTCCCAATCTCACAGGGGGCATATGGCTACACCTTC.